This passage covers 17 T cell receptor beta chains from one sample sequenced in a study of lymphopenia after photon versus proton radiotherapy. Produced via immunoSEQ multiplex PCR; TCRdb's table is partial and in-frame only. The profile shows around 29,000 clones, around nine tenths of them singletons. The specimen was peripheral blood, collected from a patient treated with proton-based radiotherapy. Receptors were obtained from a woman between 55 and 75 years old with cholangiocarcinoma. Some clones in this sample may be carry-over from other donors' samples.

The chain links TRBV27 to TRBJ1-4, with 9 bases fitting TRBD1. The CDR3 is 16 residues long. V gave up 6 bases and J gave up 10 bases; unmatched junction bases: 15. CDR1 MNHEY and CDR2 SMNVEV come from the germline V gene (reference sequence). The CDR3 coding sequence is TGTGCCAGCAGCAGACCGGAGGGGACAGGGAAGCGAAAACTGTTTTTT. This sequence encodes CASSRPEGTGKRKLFF.

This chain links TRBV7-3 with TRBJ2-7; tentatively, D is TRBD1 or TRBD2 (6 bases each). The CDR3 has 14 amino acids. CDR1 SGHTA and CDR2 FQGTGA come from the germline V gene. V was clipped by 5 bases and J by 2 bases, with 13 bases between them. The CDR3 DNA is TGTGCCAGCAGCAAACAGGGAGGACCCTACGAGCAGTACTTC. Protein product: CASSKQGGPYEQYF.

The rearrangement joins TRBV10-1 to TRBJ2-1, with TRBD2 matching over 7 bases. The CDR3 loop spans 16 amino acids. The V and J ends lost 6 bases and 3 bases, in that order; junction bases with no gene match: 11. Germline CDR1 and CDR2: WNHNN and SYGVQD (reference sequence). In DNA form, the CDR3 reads TGCGCCAGCAGCCCCCACGGGGTAGCGGGCTACAATGAGCAGTTCTTC. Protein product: CASSPHGVAGYNEQFF.

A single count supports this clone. The CDR3 is CASSELGHANTGELFF. The DNA for the CDR3 is TGTGCCAGCAGTGAGTTGGGACATGCGAACACCGGGGAGCTGTTTTTT. V gene TRBV2 combines with J gene TRBJ2-2, with D possibly TRBD1 on 6 matching bases. V lost 3 bases, J lost 0 bases, and 11 bases lay in between. The CDR3 extends over 16 amino acids. Looked up from germline, CDR1 is SNHLY and CDR2 is FYNNEI.

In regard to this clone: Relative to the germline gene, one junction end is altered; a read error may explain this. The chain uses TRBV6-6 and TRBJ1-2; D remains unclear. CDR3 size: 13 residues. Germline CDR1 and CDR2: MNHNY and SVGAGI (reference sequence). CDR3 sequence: CASSDSNDYGYTF. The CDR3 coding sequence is TGTGCCAGCAGTGACTCGAATGATTATGGCTACACCTTC.

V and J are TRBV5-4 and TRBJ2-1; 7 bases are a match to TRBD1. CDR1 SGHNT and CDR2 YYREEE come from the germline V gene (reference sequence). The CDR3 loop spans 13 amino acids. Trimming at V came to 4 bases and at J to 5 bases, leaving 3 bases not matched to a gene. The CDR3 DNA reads TGTGCCAGCAGCCGGGACAGAGACAATGAGCAGTTCTTC. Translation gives CASSRDRDNEQFF.

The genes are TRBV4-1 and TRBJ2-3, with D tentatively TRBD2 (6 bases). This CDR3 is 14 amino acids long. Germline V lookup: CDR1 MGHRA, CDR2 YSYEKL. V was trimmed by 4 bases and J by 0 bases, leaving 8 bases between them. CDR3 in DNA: TGCGCCAGCAGCCTGGAGGGGAGCACAGATACGCAGTATTTT. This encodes CASSLEGSTDTQYF.

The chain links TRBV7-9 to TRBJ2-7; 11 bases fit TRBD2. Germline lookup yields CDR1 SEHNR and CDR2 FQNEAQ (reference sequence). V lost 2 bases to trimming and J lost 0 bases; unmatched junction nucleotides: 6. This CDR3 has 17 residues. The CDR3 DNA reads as TGTGCCAGCAGCTTACGAAAGACTAGCGGGGTCTCCTACGAGCAGTACTTC. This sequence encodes CASSLRKTSGVSYEQYF. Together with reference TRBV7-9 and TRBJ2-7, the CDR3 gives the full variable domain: DTGVSQNPRHKITKRGQNVTFRCDPISEHNRLYWYRQTLGQGPEFLTYFQNEAQLEKSRLLSDRFSAERPKGSFSTLEIQRTEQGDSAMYLCASSLRKTSGVSYEQYFGPGTRLTVT.

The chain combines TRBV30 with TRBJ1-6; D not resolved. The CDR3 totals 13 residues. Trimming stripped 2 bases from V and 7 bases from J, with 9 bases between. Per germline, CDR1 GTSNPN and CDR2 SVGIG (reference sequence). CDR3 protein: CAWSWVWNSPLHF. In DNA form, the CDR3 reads TGTGCCTGGAGTTGGGTGTGGAATTCACCCCTCCACTTT.

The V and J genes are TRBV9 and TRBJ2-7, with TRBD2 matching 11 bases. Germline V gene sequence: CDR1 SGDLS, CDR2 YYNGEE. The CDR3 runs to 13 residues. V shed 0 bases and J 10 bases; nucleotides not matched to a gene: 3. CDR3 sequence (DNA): TGTGCCAGCAGCGTAGGGCTAGCGGGGGGTCAGTACTTC. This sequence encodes CASSVGLAGGQYF.

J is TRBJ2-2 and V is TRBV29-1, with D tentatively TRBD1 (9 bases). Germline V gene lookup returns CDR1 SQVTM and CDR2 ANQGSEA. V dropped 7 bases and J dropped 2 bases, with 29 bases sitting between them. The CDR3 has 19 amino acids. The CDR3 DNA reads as TGCAGCGCCGTTGACAGGGGGAGAACTAGCGGATTTAACACCGGGGAGCTGTTTTTT. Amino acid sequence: CSAVDRGRTSGFNTGELFF.

Here the CDR3 reads CASSLERERAGELFF. As DNA, the CDR3 is TGTGCCAGCAGCCTGGAGCGGGAGAGGGCCGGGGAGCTGTTTTTT. V is TRBV7-2 and J is TRBJ2-2, with TRBD2 identical over 8 bases. The germline CDR1 and CDR2 sequences are SGHTA and FQGNSA. CDR3 length equals 15 residues. The J segment lost 6 bases and the V segment lost 5 bases, leaving 8 bases of the junction unmatched.

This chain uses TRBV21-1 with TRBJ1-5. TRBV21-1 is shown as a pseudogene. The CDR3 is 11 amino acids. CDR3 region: CASSIGQPQHF. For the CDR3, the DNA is TGTGCCAGCAGCATAGGTCAGCCCCAGCATTTT.

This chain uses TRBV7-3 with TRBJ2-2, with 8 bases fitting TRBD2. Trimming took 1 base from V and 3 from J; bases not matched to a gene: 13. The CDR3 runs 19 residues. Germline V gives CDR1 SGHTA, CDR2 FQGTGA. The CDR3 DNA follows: TGTGCCAGCAGCTTAAGAGGGACTAGGGGTCTTGGGTACACCGGGGAGCTGTTTTTT. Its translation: CASSLRGTRGLGYTGELFF. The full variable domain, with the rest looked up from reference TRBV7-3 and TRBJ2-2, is GAGVSQTPSNKVTEKGKYVELRCDPISGHTALYWYRQSLGQGPEFLIYFQGTGAADDSGLPNDRFFAVRPEGSVSTLKIQRTERGDSAVYLCASSLRGTRGLGYTGELFFGEGSRLTVL.

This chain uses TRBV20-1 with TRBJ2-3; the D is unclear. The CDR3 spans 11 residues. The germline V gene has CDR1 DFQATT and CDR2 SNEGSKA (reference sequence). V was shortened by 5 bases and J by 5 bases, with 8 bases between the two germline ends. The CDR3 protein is CSAGARDTQYF. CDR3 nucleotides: TGCAGTGCTGGCGCGAGAGATACGCAGTATTTT.

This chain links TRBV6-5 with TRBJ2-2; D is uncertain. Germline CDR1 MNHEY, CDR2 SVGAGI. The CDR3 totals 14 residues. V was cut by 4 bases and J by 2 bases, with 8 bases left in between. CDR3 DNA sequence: TGTGCCAGCAGTTTCCCTCGAAACACCGGGGAGCTGTTTTTT. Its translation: CASSFPRNTGELFF.

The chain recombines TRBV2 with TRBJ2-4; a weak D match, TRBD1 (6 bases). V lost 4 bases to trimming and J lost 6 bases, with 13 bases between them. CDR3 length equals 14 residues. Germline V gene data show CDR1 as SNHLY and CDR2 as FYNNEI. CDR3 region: CASSGQEFGNIQYF. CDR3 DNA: TGTGCCAGCAGTGGACAGGAGTTTGGAAACATTCAGTACTTC.